The TCR beta chain under discussion was sequenced for a study of T cell responses to AZD1222 COVID-19 vaccine. About this clone itself: Its target is unknown.

Study-wide results and caveats: It should be noted that donors were predominantly white British and more often female, and clonal diversity was possibly underestimated. Spike-specific TCR depth and breadth grew after two AZD1222 doses.

This CDR3 has 14 amino acids. CDR1 is LNHDA, CDR2 SQIVND, per germline (reference sequence). Trimming removed 8 bases from V and 4 bases from J; junction bases left unmatched: 11. Using immunoSEQ multiplex PCR, the repertoire was profiled, and TCRdb retains in-frame clones only, with some absent. The repertoire holds 130,000 or so clones, with 80% to 90% as singletons. This TCR was recovered from an adult in good health. V gene TRBV19 combines with J gene TRBJ2-7, with TRBD2 identical over 7 bases. This specimen was peripheral blood, taken on day 0 of MenACWY control vaccination. CDR3: CASRSGIVPYEQYF. CDR3 in DNA: TGTGCCAGTCGAAGCGGGATAGTCCCTTACGAGCAGTACTTC. Complete variable domain (other parts from reference TRBV19 and TRBJ2-7): DGGITQSPKYLFRKEGQNVTLSCEQNLNHDAMYWYRQDPGQGLRLIYYSQIVNDFQKGDIAEGYSVSREKKESFPLTVTSAQKNPTAFYLCASRSGIVPYEQYFGPGTRLTVT.